Presented here are 10 T cell receptor beta chains from one specimen sequenced in a study of blood T cell repertoires in COVID-19. The method was immunoSEQ multiplex PCR; TCRdb's version includes in-frame clones alone and lacks a portion of them. The sample holds over 25,000 clones, about 90% seen once. Input material: peripheral blood. Receptors originate from an older woman with active COVID-19.

The chain joins TRBV12-3 or TRBV12-4 to TRBJ2-5; 7 positions agree with TRBD1. There are 13 residues in the CDR3. With 6 bases clipped from V and 2 bases from J, the junction kept 3 bases outside the gene matches. The CDR3 loop reads CASSMGQQETQYF. The CDR3 bases are TGTGCCAGCAGCATGGGACAGCAAGAGACCCAGTACTTC.

The V gene is TRBV5-1, the J gene TRBJ2-3, with 8 bases lining up with TRBD1. This CDR3 contains 15 residues. With V trimmed by 7 bases and J by 1 base, 8 bases remained unmatched. The germline gives CDR1 SGHRS, CDR2 YFSETQ. As DNA, the CDR3 is TGCGCCAGCGCCGTGCAGGGGGCCGGCACAGATACGCAGTATTTT. This encodes CASAVQGAGTDTQYF. The variable domain in full, with the rest retrieved from reference TRBV5-1 and TRBJ2-3, is KAGVTQTPRYLIKTRGQQVTLSCSPISGHRSVSWYQQTPGQGLQFLFEYFSETQRNKGNFPGRFSGRQFSNSRSEMNVSTLELGDSALYLCASAVQGAGTDTQYFGPGTRLTVL.

The chain couples TRBV2 to TRBJ2-7; no clear D. Trimming cost V 6 bases and J 0 bases, with 12 bases left between them. CDR1 and CDR2 from the germline V gene are SNHLY and FYNNEI. The length of the CDR3 is 14 residues. CDR3 sequence: CASSQASYSYEQYF. CDR3 coding DNA: TGTGCCAGCAGCCAAGCATCATACTCCTACGAGCAGTACTTC.

The chain has TRBV7-9 and TRBJ1-1, with D perhaps TRBD1 (6 bases). Germline CDR1 is SEHNR and CDR2 is FQNEAQ (reference sequence). The CDR3 contains 11 residues. The V gene lost 3 bases and the J gene lost 8 bases, with 7 bases spanning the gap. CDR3 residues: CASSLTGEAFF. In DNA, the CDR3 is TGTGCCAGCAGCTTGACAGGAGAAGCTTTCTTT.

This clone was counted once. The chain carries TRBV7-9 and TRBJ1-4; D unresolved. Germline CDR1 and CDR2: SEHNR and FQNEAQ (reference sequence). This CDR3 contains 16 residues. With 5 bases removed from V and 6 bases from J, the gap between germline ends came to 19 bases. CDR3 in DNA: TGTGCCAGCAGCCCCCGACGTTCGGGAAGAGATGAAAAACTGTTTTTT. It encodes CASSPRRSGRDEKLFF.

V usage is TRBV29-1 and J usage is TRBJ2-2; no clear D gene. V shed 1 base and J shed 7 bases, with 4 bases lying between them. CDR1 is SQVTM, CDR2 ANQGSEA, per germline. The CDR3 has 11 amino acids. Written as DNA, the CDR3 is TGCAGCGTTGAAGTCTACGGGGAGCTGTTTTTT. Translated, it gives CSVEVYGELFF.

V usage is TRBV5-4 and J usage is TRBJ2-1; the match to TRBD2 covers 15 bases. V gave up 4 bases and J gave up 7 bases; unmatched junction bases: 3. Germline V gene data show CDR1 as SGHNT and CDR2 as YYREEE (reference sequence). This CDR3 has 15 residues. The CDR3 loop is CASSPGLAGGNEQFF. The CDR3 DNA reads TGTGCCAGCAGCCCCGGACTAGCGGGAGGGAATGAGCAGTTCTTC.

This chain links TRBV29-1 with TRBJ2-7, with 15 bases aligning to TRBD2. J gave up 0 bases and V 6 bases, and 12 bases lay outside the gene matches. The CDR3 is made up of 18 amino acids. From germline, CDR1 is SQVTM and CDR2 ANQGSEA. The DNA of the CDR3 is TGCAGCGTGGAGGGGATGGGACTAGCGGGAGGACTCTCCTACGAGCAGTACTTC. Translating it yields CSVEGMGLAGGLSYEQYF.

The rearrangement links TRBV3-1 (or the pseudogene TRBV3-2) to TRBJ2-2; no firm D call. The CDR3 consists of 14 residues. Deletions cut 6 bases from V and 1 base from J, with 9 bases between. Germline CDR1 is LGHDT and CDR2 is YNNKEL (reference sequence). CDR3 amino acids: CASSVVMNTGELFF. The CDR3 bases are TGTGCCAGCAGTGTAGTAATGAACACCGGGGAGCTGTTTTTT.

The genes are TRBV28 and TRBJ2-6; 7 bases align to TRBD2. Germline trimming cut 6 bases from V and 4 bases from J; bases unmatched to any gene: 9. From germline, CDR1 is MDHEN and CDR2 SYDVKM. The CDR3 covers 16 residues. The chain's CDR3 is CASSQLGGDGANVLTF. For the CDR3, the DNA is TGTGCCAGCAGCCAACTTGGGGGGGACGGGGCCAACGTCCTGACTTTC.